This entry features one T cell receptor beta chain sequence. The antigen remains undetermined. The data derive from a study of blood T cells in healthy people across ages. General study results and limits: Diversity estimates drawn from one million T cells were deemed underestimates. In long-lived donors, naive CD4+ cell counts and diversity exceeded those of aged donors. Strong correlation was found linking TCR beta diversity to naive T cell percentage. Changes seen in expanded clonotypes were possibly confounded by donor CMV status left unknown.

The CDR3 has 16 residues. In germline, CDR1 is MNHNS, CDR2 SASEGT. Trimming left V 8 bases short and J 2 bases short, with 20 bases between. A second PCR of about 7 to 12 cycles used a sample-barcoded 5' primer and a J-beta primer mix. One entry per CDR3 protein, called by TCRdb with MiXCR from the 5' RACE reads. The sample carries roughly 900,000 distinct CDR3 sequences, around 48% recorded once. This sequence originates from a man aged 25-45 years in good health. The material sequenced was blood. This chain joins TRBV6-1 and TRBJ2-3; D could derive from TRBD1 or TRBD2 (5 bases each). CDR3 protein: CASSLLGTLNTDTQYF. The CDR3 DNA is TGTGCCAGCTCCCTCCTGGGGACGTTGAACACAGATACGCAGTATTTT.